Shown below are 20 T cell receptor beta chains from a single sample sequenced in a study of cytomegalovirus exposure and HLA in healthy donors. Amplification used 60 Vbeta primers and 13 Jbeta primers. The repertoire was sequenced with immunoSEQ multiplex PCR; TCRdb's copy has only in-frame clones and lacks some. The data contain fewer than 250,000 clones, around four fifths of them singletons. Sequencing was carried out using PBMCs. These receptors came from a man in his forties in good health and CMV-seropositive.

The V call is TRBV29-1, the J call TRBJ2-2; unclear D gene. From germline, CDR1 is SQVTM and CDR2 ANQGSEA. The CDR3 is 11 residues long. V was pared by 7 bases and J by 8 bases, with 11 bases between. The DNA for the CDR3 is TGCAGCGCTGTTCTAGATGGGGAGCTGTTTTTT. Translating it yields CSAVLDGELFF.

J is TRBJ1-2 and V is TRBV19, with 7 bases identical to TRBD1. Germline V gives CDR1 LNHDA, CDR2 SQIVND (reference sequence). Losses at the gene ends were 4 bases for V and 7 bases for J; bases not matched to a gene: 9. CDR3 size: 14 residues. Here the CDR3 DNA reads TGTGCCAGTAGTAGGGAGACAGGGTCGGTTGGCTACACCTTC. Protein product: CASSRETGSVGYTF.

The CDR3, as DNA: TGCGCCAGCAGTCATTCGGTAATCTCTGGAAACACCATATATTTT. It yields the protein CASSHSVISGNTIYF. The V gene is TRBV23-1, the J gene TRBJ1-3; D unclear. TRBV23-1 is an ORF, with its function uncertain. Deletions cut 3 bases from V and 0 bases from J, with 9 bases between. The length of the CDR3 is 15 residues.

V is TRBV5-6 and J is TRBJ2-7, with D unclear. In germline, CDR1 is SGHDT, CDR2 YYEEEE. Trimming took 0 bases from V and 6 from J, leaving 10 bases between them. The CDR3 extends over 13 amino acids. CDR3 sequence: CASSLGRAGEQYF. CDR3 nucleotides: TGTGCCAGCAGCTTGGGTCGTGCCGGCGAGCAGTACTTC.

The chain carries TRBV11-2 and TRBJ2-7, with TRBD1 matching over 8 bases. V was pared by 4 bases and J by 2 bases, with 7 bases of the junction left unmatched. This CDR3 is 15 amino acids long. The germline V gene has CDR1 SGHAT and CDR2 FQNNGV. The chain's CDR3 is CASSSYDRGPYEQYF. Written as DNA, the CDR3 is TGTGCCAGCAGCTCATACGACAGGGGCCCCTACGAGCAGTACTTC.

The chain joins TRBV28 to TRBJ2-1, with D maybe TRBD1 (5 bases). V was pared by 10 bases and J by 0 bases, with 22 bases between. Germline V gene data show CDR1 as MDHEN and CDR2 as SYDVKM. The CDR3 runs 17 residues. The CDR3 is CATLALGAVSSYNEQFF. CDR3 in DNA: TGTGCCACCCTCGCTTTAGGGGCGGTCAGCTCCTACAATGAGCAGTTCTTC.

The V gene is TRBV6-1, the J gene TRBJ1-1, with a possible D match to TRBD1 (5 bases). With 4 bases removed from V and 6 bases from J, the gap between germline ends came to 15 bases. Per the germline V gene, CDR1 is MNHNS and CDR2 is SASEGT. This CDR3 comprises 14 residues. CDR3 bases: TGTGCCAGCAGTGGGGGGGGGAGGGGACCTGAAGCTTTCTTT. As protein: CASSGGGRGPEAFF.

The CDR3 here is CASSLAGGVDEQYF. The CDR3 DNA is TGCGCCAGCAGCTTGGCCGGGGGAGTCGACGAGCAGTACTTC. The J gene is TRBJ2-7, the V gene TRBV5-1; TRBD2 might be the D (6 bases). The CDR3 sequence is 14 residues long. Germline values: CDR1 SGHRS, CDR2 YFSETQ. Between the trimmed V and J ends, which lost 0 bases and 5 bases, there was a span of 12 bases.

J is TRBJ1-5 and V is TRBV30; D might be TRBD1 (5 bases). Deletions cut 1 base from V and 7 bases from J, with 14 bases between. The CDR3 covers 14 residues. Germline CDR1 GTSNPN, CDR2 SVGIG (reference sequence). The CDR3 sequence is CAWSAWTGGQPQHF. The CDR3 DNA reads as TGTGCCTGGAGTGCCTGGACGGGGGGACAGCCCCAGCATTTT.

V usage is TRBV28 and J usage is TRBJ1-5; TRBD1 matches 7 bases. V dropped 3 bases and J dropped 5; count of bases not matched to a gene: 10. Per germline, CDR1 MDHEN and CDR2 SYDVKM. The CDR3 extends over 16 amino acids. This CDR3 reads CASSLFAGGPYQPQHF. The DNA for the CDR3 is TGTGCCAGCAGTTTGTTCGCAGGGGGGCCCTATCAGCCCCAGCATTTT. Full variable domain (rest looked up from reference TRBV28 and TRBJ1-5): DVKVTQSSRYLVKRTGEKVFLECVQDMDHENMFWYRQDPGLGLRLIYFSYDVKMKEKGDIPEGYSVSREKKERFSLILESASTNQTSMYLCASSLFAGGPYQPQHFGDGTRLSIL.

The genes are TRBV18 and TRBJ1-1; the D gene is possibly TRBD1 (6 bases). The germline V and J ends were trimmed by 3 bases and 4 bases, with 18 bases remaining between them. The CDR3 is 16 amino acids. Germline V gene sequence: CDR1 KGHSH, CDR2 LQKENI. CDR3 bases: TGTGCCAGCTCACCGCGATGGGGGGGCGCGGGCACTGAAGCTTTCTTT. Its protein product is CASSPRWGGAGTEAFF.

The V gene is TRBV27, the J gene TRBJ2-5, with 8 bases identical to TRBD1. Germline-derived CDR1 and CDR2 are MNHEY and SMNVEV (reference sequence). This CDR3 has 15 amino acids. Unmatched junction bases numbered 9, after V lost 5 bases and J lost 4 bases. The CDR3 region has the DNA TGTGCCAGCAGTCCGAGCAGGGGGCGGTCAGAGACCCAGTACTTC. Amino acids: CASSPSRGRSETQYF.

The J gene is TRBJ2-1, the V gene TRBV4-3, with 9 bases fitting TRBD2. The CDR3 has 17 residues. The V segment lost 1 base and the J segment 6 bases; nucleotides outside the gene matches: 10. Germline V gives CDR1 LGHNA, CDR2 YSLEER. The CDR3, as DNA: TGCGCCAGCAGCCAAGCGGGGTTAGCGGGGGTCGGCAATGAGCAGTTCTTC. This translates into CASSQAGLAGVGNEQFF.

This clone was seen a handful of times. This chain uses TRBV28 with TRBJ2-7; no clear D. From germline, CDR1 is MDHEN and CDR2 SYDVKM. Trimming stripped 1 base from V and 3 bases from J, with 7 bases between. CDR3 size: 13 residues. In DNA, the CDR3 is TGTGCCAGCAGTTTATTGTACGGCTACGAGCAGTACTTC. Translating it yields CASSLLYGYEQYF.

This chain joins TRBV5-1 and TRBJ1-2; the D gene is possibly TRBD1 (6 bases). Trimming took off 5 bases at V and 8 bases at J, with 22 bases between the two ends. The CDR3 has 15 amino acids. CDR1 SGHRS and CDR2 YFSETQ come from the germline V gene. The CDR3 nucleotides are TGCGCCAGCAGACGTGGCTCGGGGGGCGCGCTCGGCTACACCTTC. It is translated as CASRRGSGGALGYTF.

The rearrangement links TRBV19 to TRBJ2-7, with 8 bases matching TRBD1. The V gene's germline CDR1 is LNHDA and CDR2 SQIVND (reference sequence). After removal of 5 bases from V and 3 bases from J, the junction contained 3 bases not matched to a gene. The CDR3 totals 13 residues. The CDR3 coding sequence is TGTGCCAGTAGTCCAACAGGGGGCTACGAGCAGTACTTC. Its translation is CASSPTGGYEQYF.

This sequence joins TRBV12-5 and TRBJ2-1, with TRBD2 matching over 8 bases. Germline CDR1 reads LGHNT; CDR2 reads FRNRAP. The CDR3 spans 17 residues. The ends lost 1 base at V and 6 bases at J; junction bases unmatched: 11. The CDR3 bases are TGTGCTAGTGGTTTGGCCAGCGGGAGTTTTTCCCGCAATGAGCAGTTCTTC. Translated: CASGLASGSFSRNEQFF.

V usage is TRBV9 and J usage is TRBJ2-7, with 9 positions matching TRBD1. Germline V gene lookup returns CDR1 SGDLS and CDR2 YYNGEE. Unmatched junction bases numbered 4, after V lost 0 bases and J lost 6 bases. CDR3 length: 14 residues. In DNA form, the CDR3 reads TGTGCCAGCAGCGTAGAGGCGGACAGGGGCGAGCAGTACTTC. Translated: CASSVEADRGEQYF.

The chain recombines TRBV19 with TRBJ2-1, with 8 bases that match TRBD1. The V gene end was trimmed by 10 bases and the J gene end by 8 bases; junction bases not matched to a gene: 13. CDR3 length: 14 residues. Germline V gives CDR1 LNHDA, CDR2 SQIVND (reference sequence). The CDR3 region is CATSRTDRGHEQFF. The CDR3, as DNA: TGTGCCACTAGCCGAACAGACAGGGGCCATGAGCAGTTCTTC.

This clone has a single count. The rearrangement links TRBV28 to TRBJ1-5; D remains ambiguous. The CDR3 has 12 amino acids. Per germline, CDR1 MDHEN and CDR2 SYDVKM. The V and J ends lost 2 bases and 6 bases respectively, with 5 bases between them. For the CDR3, the DNA is TGTGCCAGCAGTTTAGAGGCTCAGCCCCAGCATTTT. Translating gives CASSLEAQPQHF.